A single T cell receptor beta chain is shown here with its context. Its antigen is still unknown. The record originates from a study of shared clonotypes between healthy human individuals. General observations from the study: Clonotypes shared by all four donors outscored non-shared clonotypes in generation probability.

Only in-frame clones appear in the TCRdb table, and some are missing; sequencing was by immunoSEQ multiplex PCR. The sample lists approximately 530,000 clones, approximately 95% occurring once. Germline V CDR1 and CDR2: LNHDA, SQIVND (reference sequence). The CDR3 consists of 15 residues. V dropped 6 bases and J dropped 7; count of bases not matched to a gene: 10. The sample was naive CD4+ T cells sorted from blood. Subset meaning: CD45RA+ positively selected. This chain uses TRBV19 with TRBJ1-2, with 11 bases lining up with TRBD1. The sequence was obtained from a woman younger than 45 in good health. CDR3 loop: CASSREGQGVPGYTF. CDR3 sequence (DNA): TGTGCCAGTAGCCGAGAGGGACAGGGGGTACCTGGCTACACCTTC.